This TCR beta chain was sequenced during a study of blood T cell repertoires in COVID-19. Overall study: Researchers got acute and convalescent COVID-19 samples from the United States, Italy and Spain. PBMCs, B-cell-depleted T cells, or T cells were the source of the cDNA or gDNA that made up the material.

V trimming: 6 bases; J trimming: 5 bases; junction bases outside the gene matches: 9. Germline V CDR1 and CDR2: MDHEN, SYDVKM. This CDR3 has 15 residues. This clone has just one count. In the original processing: By means of reference gene primer amplification, nucleated cell counts were estimated. Sequencing used immunoSEQ multiplex PCR; TCRdb keeps in-frame clones, though not all of them. That table furnishes V, J and clone size, whereas the DNA furnished D and trimming. The table shows approximately 67,000 clones, with under 95% occurring only once. The specimen was peripheral blood. The chain links TRBV28 to TRBJ2-7; 11 positions agree with TRBD1. The receptor comes from a woman aged 60-75 years with active COVID-19. Here the CDR3 reads CASSLSGTGGHEQYF. CDR3 in DNA: TGTGCCAGCAGCCTCTCCGGGACAGGGGGTCACGAGCAGTACTTC.